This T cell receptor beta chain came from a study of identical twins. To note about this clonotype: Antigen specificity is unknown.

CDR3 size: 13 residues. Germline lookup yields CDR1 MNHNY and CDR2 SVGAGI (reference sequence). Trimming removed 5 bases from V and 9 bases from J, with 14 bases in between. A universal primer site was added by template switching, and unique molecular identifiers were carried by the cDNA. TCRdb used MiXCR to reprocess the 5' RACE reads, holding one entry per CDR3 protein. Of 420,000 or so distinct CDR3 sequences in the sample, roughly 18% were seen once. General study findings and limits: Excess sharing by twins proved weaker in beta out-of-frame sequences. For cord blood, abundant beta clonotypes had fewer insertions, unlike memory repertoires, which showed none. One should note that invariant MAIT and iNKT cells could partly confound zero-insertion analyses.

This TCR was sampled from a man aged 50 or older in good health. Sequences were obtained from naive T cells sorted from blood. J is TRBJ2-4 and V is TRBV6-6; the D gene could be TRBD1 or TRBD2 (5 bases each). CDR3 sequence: CASSPGPQGIQYF. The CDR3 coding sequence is TGTGCCAGCAGTCCGGGGCCCCAAGGCATTCAGTACTTC.